Shown below are 17 T cell receptor beta chains from a single sample sequenced in a study of OX40 agonist ivuxolimab in advanced cancers. Library preparation was by the immunoSEQ multiplex PCR assay. TCRdb took this table from immuneACCESS and kept in-frame rearrangements with V and J called. Such tables lack part of the clones; where checked against another copy, unresolved V genes explain under half of the gap, and the rest is unexplained. This sample lists tens of thousands of clones; 75% to 90% were detected once. Jointly, the top ten make up about 10% of the sample. The sequencing here drew on CD4+ or CD8+ T cells sorted from blood, taken in a trial of the OX40 agonist ivuxolimab. These receptors were taken from an adult with an advanced solid tumor such as melanoma, head and neck, liver or kidney cancer.

The chain combines TRBV28 with TRBJ2-5, with 7 nucleotides matching TRBD1. Germline CDR1 is MDHEN and CDR2 is SYDVKM. The length of the CDR3 is 15 residues. The V segment lost 6 bases and the J segment 5 bases; nucleotides outside the gene matches: 12. CDR3 nucleotides: TGTGCCAGCAGCCTGCGGACAGGCGGTGGGGAGACCCAGTACTTC. It translates to CASSLRTGGGETQYF.

This chain connects TRBV13 to TRBJ2-7; 8 positions match TRBD2. CDR1 is PRHDT, CDR2 FYEKMQ, per germline (reference sequence). The V gene end was trimmed by 5 bases and the J gene end by 0 bases; junction bases not matched to a gene: 9. The CDR3 has 16 amino acids. Written as DNA, the CDR3 is TGTGCCAGCAGCCTCCCGGGACTAGGGGGCTCCTACGAGCAGTACTTC. It translates to CASSLPGLGGSYEQYF.

The CDR3 sequence: CASSQGTLTYEQYF. The CDR3 coding sequence is TGTGCCAGCAGCCAAGGGACATTGACCTACGAGCAGTACTTC. This rearrangement joins TRBV4-2 to TRBJ2-7; D possibly corresponds to TRBD1 (5 bases). This CDR3 contains 14 residues. Germline V gene lookup returns CDR1 LGHNA and CDR2 YNFKEQ. The V gene lost 1 base and the J gene lost 2 bases, with 9 bases spanning the gap.

The chain joins TRBV6-5 to TRBJ1-1, with D unclear. This CDR3 is built from 14 residues. Per the germline V gene, CDR1 is MNHEY and CDR2 is SVGAGI. The ends were cut back, 0 bases at V and 3 bases at J, with 8 bases in the middle. The CDR3 DNA follows: TGTGCCAGCAGTTACTCCTTAGGGTACACTGAAGCTTTCTTT. Amino acid sequence: CASSYSLGYTEAFF.

The genes are TRBV4-1 and TRBJ2-3; no firm D call. In germline, CDR1 is MGHRA, CDR2 YSYEKL. Trimming pared 1 base from V and 3 bases from J, leaving 11 bases between. CDR3 size: 15 residues. CDR3 in DNA: TGCGCCAGCAGCCAAGGCGAGTTGGGGACAGATACGCAGTATTTT. This sequence encodes CASSQGELGTDTQYF.

This chain connects TRBV5-4 to TRBJ2-7; D not certain. Germline V lookup: CDR1 SGHNT, CDR2 YYREEE (reference sequence). The CDR3 contains 14 residues. V was pared by 2 bases and J by 4 bases, with 13 bases between. This chain's CDR3 is CASSFGMGQYEQYF. As DNA, the CDR3 is TGTGCCAGCAGCTTTGGAATGGGTCAGTACGAGCAGTACTTC.

This chain uses TRBV27 with TRBJ2-7, with 10 bases matching TRBD1. The V and J ends lost 6 bases and 6 bases, in that order; junction bases with no gene match: 8. Germline CDR1 MNHEY, CDR2 SMNVEV (reference sequence). CDR3 length equals 14 residues. DNA of the CDR3: TGTGCCAGCAGCCGACAGGGGGCGCTTATCGAGCAGTACTTC. This encodes CASSRQGALIEQYF.

J is TRBJ2-2 and V is TRBV14, with a possible D match to TRBD2 (5 bases). CDR1 SGHDN and CDR2 FVKESK come from the germline V gene. This CDR3 is built from 15 residues. Trimming pared 4 bases from V and 5 bases from J, leaving 14 bases between. The DNA for the CDR3 is TGTGCCAGCAGCCCTCCCCGCGGCGGGACCGGGGAGCTGTTTTTT. Its protein product is CASSPPRGGTGELFF.

The chain uses TRBV7-2 and TRBJ1-4, with D possibly matching TRBD1 (6 bases). Germline loops: CDR1 SGHTA, CDR2 FQGNSA. The CDR3 sequence is 13 residues long. Trimming removed 4 bases at V and 10 bases at J, with 13 bases between. CDR3 sequence reads: CASSYNREGKLFF. The CDR3, as DNA: TGTGCCAGCAGCTATAACAGGGAGGGAAAACTGTTTTTT.

The rearrangement uses TRBV6-5 and TRBJ2-7, with D perhaps matching TRBD1 (6 bases). V gave up 6 bases and J gave up 1 base, with 16 bases separating them. From germline, CDR1 is MNHEY and CDR2 SVGAGI. The CDR3 has 15 residues. The CDR3 is CASSPTGLGSYEQYF. As DNA, the CDR3 is TGTGCCAGCAGCCCTACAGGGTTGGGTTCCTACGAGCAGTACTTC.

The V gene is TRBV21-1, the J gene TRBJ1-5. TRBV21-1 is reported as a pseudogene. The CDR3 length is 18 residues. The CDR3 DNA is TGTGCCAGCAGCAACTCTCCCGGGACGGTGATAGGCAATCAGCCCCAGCATTTT. Translation gives CASSNSPGTVIGNQPQHF.

The rearrangement links TRBV11-3 to TRBJ1-1; D is ambiguous. Between the trimmed V and J ends, which lost 5 bases and 5 bases, there was a span of 9 bases. The V gene's germline CDR1 is SGHNT and CDR2 YENEEA. The CDR3 sequence is 12 residues long. The CDR3 here is CASSREDTEAFF. The DNA for the CDR3 is TGTGCCAGCAGCAGGGAAGATACTGAAGCTTTCTTT. The whole variable domain, remainder taken from reference TRBV11-3 and TRBJ1-1, is EAGVVQSPRYKIIEKKQPVAFWCNPISGHNTLYWYLQNLGQGPELLIRYENEEAVDDSQLPKDRFSAERLKGVDSTLKIQPAELGDSAVYLCASSREDTEAFFGQGTRLTVV.

This chain links TRBV29-1 with TRBJ2-7; 12 bases map to TRBD1. Germline V lookup: CDR1 SQVTM, CDR2 ANQGSEA. J gave up 7 bases and V 3 bases, and 10 bases lay outside the gene matches. CDR3 length: 15 amino acids. The CDR3 reads CSVDSPGQGAIEQYF. CDR3 DNA sequence: TGCAGCGTTGATAGTCCGGGACAGGGGGCGATTGAGCAGTACTTC.

The chain couples TRBV5-5 to TRBJ1-4, with D possibly matching TRBD1 (6 bases). The CDR3 consists of 14 residues. Trimming stripped 2 bases from V and 8 bases from J, with 13 bases between. CDR1 SGHKS and CDR2 YYEKEE come from the germline V gene (reference sequence). This CDR3 is CASSLGAGAEKLFF. Written as DNA, the CDR3 is TGTGCCAGCAGCTTAGGCGCAGGGGCCGAAAAACTGTTTTTT.

This rearrangement joins TRBV18 to TRBJ2-7, with a possible D match to TRBD2 (6 bases). In germline, CDR1 is KGHSH, CDR2 LQKENI. This CDR3 spans 15 amino acids. The V and J ends lost 3 bases and 3 bases respectively, with 15 bases between them. The CDR3 DNA reads as TGTGCCAGCTCACCGACACAAGGGACTGGCTACGAGCAGTACTTC. It codes for CASSPTQGTGYEQYF.

The chain recombines TRBV19 with TRBJ1-2, with 8 nucleotides matching TRBD1. V trimming: 1 base; J trimming: 6 bases; junction bases outside the gene matches: 7. The CDR3 length is 15 residues. Germline assignment: CDR1 LNHDA and CDR2 SQIVND (reference sequence). CDR3 nucleotide sequence: TGTGCCAGTAGTATAGGCAGGGGGCGCCCAGATGGCTACACCTTC. Translated: CASSIGRGRPDGYTF.

V gene TRBV27 combines with J gene TRBJ2-1; D possibly uses TRBD1 or TRBD2 (5 bases each). Trimming cost V 6 bases and J 6 bases, with 18 bases left between them. The CDR3 is 15 residues long. Per germline, CDR1 MNHEY and CDR2 SMNVEV (reference sequence). The CDR3 protein is CASRERGWYINEQFF. For the CDR3, the DNA is TGTGCCAGCAGGGAGAGGGGCTGGTACATCAATGAGCAGTTCTTC.